The 6 T cell receptor beta chains given below trace back to one sample, sequenced in a study of blood T cell repertoires in COVID-19. The assay was immunoSEQ multiplex PCR, and TCRdb's table has in-frame clones only and misses some. This sample has 300,000 to 400,000 clones; roughly 90% occur once, and the top ten carry around 0.95%. Specimen: PBMCs or T cells enriched from blood (not recorded which). Every receptor here comes from a woman aged 25 to 39 with acute COVID-19.

This clone was counted a few times. The CDR3 nucleotides are TGTGCCAGCAGCTTAGCATCTACAGGGGGCTGGGAAAAACTGTTTTTT. Protein: CASSLASTGGWEKLFF. The chain recombines TRBV7-2 with TRBJ1-4; 9 bases agree with TRBD1. With V trimmed by 0 bases and J by 8 bases, 7 bases remained unmatched. This CDR3 region has 16 residues. Germline-derived CDR1 and CDR2 are SGHTA and FQGNSA.

The chain combines TRBV7-3 with TRBJ1-2, with a weak D call TRBD1 (5 bases). This CDR3 contains 13 residues. In germline, CDR1 is SGHTA, CDR2 FQGTGA. Trimming took 5 bases from V and 8 from J, leaving 15 bases between them. Here the CDR3 reads CASSPTAGGGYTF. In DNA form, the CDR3 reads TGTGCCAGCAGCCCCACGGCCGGGGGGGGCTACACCTTC.

The chain employs TRBV27 and TRBJ1-5, with 8 bases that match TRBD1. V lost 6 bases to trimming and J lost 0 bases; unmatched junction nucleotides: 7. CDR1 is MNHEY and CDR2 is SMNVEV in the germline V gene (reference sequence). CDR3 size: 16 residues. This CDR3 reads CASSPRGQDSNQPQHF. DNA for the CDR3: TGTGCCAGCAGCCCCAGGGGACAGGATAGCAATCAGCCCCAGCATTTT.

This chain connects TRBV7-2 to TRBJ2-2; 7 bases are a match to TRBD1. The V gene's germline CDR1 is SGHTA and CDR2 FQGNSA. The CDR3 is 18 amino acids. Germline trimming cut 2 bases from V and 3 bases from J; bases unmatched to any gene: 12. The DNA for the CDR3 is TGTGCCAGCAGCTTACCCCGACGAAACAGGGGATACACCGGGGAGCTGTTTTTT. Its protein product is CASSLPRRNRGYTGELFF.

On this clone: The same CDR3 is also encoded by other DNA sequences in this sample. The chain combines TRBV5-1 with TRBJ2-3; D may be TRBD1 (6 bases). Looked up from germline, CDR1 is SGHRS and CDR2 is YFSETQ. The V end was cut by 0 bases, the J end by 1 base, with 9 bases between. The CDR3 sequence is 15 residues long. This CDR3 reads CASSLDRARTDTQYF. The DNA of the CDR3 is TGCGCCAGCAGCTTGGACAGGGCTCGCACAGATACGCAGTATTTT.

The chain employs TRBV6-5 and TRBJ2-6; no clear D. The ends were cut back, 5 bases at V and 4 bases at J, with 9 bases in the middle. This CDR3 spans 14 amino acids. In germline, CDR1 is MNHEY, CDR2 SVGAGI. The CDR3 spells CASSTQRGANVLTF. The CDR3 bases are TGTGCCAGCAGTACTCAGAGGGGGGCCAACGTCCTGACTTTC.